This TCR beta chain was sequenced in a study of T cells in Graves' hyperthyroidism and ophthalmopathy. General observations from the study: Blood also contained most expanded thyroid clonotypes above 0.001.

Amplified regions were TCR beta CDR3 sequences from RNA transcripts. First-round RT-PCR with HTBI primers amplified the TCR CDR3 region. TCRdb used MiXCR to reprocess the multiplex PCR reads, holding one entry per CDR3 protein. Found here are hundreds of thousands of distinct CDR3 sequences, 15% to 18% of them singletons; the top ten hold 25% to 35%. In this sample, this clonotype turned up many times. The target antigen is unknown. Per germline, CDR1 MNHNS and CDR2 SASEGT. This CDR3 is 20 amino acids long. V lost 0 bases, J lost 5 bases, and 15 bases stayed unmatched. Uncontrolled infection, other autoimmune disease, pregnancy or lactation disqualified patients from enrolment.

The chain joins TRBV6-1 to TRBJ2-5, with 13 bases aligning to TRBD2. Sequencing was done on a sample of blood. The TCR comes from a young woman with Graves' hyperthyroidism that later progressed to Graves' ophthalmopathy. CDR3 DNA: TGTGCCAGCAGTGAAGCGCTGCGAGGACTAGCGGGAGCGGCCAATGAGACCCAGTACTTC. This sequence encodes CASSEALRGLAGAANETQYF.